This T cell receptor (beta chain) derives from a study of blood T cells in healthy people across ages. Study-level points and caveats: Researchers judged that diversity estimates from one million T cells fell short of true values. As naive T cell percentage varied, TCR beta diversity correlated strongly with it. With age, beta diversity per million T cells declined roughly linearly, significantly by 40.

To note about this clonotype: Antigen specificity is unknown. Compared with germline, one end of the junction differs, possibly owing to a read error.

Combining a sample-barcoded 5' primer with a J-beta primer mix, a second PCR ran for about 7 to 12 cycles. TCRdb processed the 5' RACE reads anew with MiXCR; each CDR3 protein has one entry. The table includes 910,000 or so distinct CDR3 sequences, about 53% detected once. CDR3 length: 17 amino acids. The germline gives CDR1 KGHDR, CDR2 SFDVKD. The sequenced material came from blood. The rearrangement uses TRBV24-1 and TRBJ2-2; 10 nucleotides agree with TRBD2. The receptor was derived from a woman between 55 and 75 years old in good health. This CDR3 is CATGERGLATSTGELFF. CDR3 coding DNA: TGTGCCACCGGTGAGAGGGGACTAGCGACAAGTACCGGGGAGCTGTTTTTT.